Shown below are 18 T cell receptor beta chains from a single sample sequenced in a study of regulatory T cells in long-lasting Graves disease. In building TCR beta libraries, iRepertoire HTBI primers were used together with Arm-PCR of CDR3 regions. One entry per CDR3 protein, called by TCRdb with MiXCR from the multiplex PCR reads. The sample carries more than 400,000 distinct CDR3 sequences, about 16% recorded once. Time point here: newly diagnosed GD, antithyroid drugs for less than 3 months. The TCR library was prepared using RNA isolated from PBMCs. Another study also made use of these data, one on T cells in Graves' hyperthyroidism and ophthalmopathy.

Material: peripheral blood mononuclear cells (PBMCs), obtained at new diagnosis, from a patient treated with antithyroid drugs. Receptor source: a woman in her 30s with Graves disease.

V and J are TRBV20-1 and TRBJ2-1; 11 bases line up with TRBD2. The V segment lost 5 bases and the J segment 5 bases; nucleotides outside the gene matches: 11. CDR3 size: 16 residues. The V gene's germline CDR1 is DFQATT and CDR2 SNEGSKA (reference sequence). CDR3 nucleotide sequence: TGCAGTGCTTTCACCCCGACTAGCGGGAACAACAATGAGCAGTTCTTC. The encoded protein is CSAFTPTSGNNNEQFF.

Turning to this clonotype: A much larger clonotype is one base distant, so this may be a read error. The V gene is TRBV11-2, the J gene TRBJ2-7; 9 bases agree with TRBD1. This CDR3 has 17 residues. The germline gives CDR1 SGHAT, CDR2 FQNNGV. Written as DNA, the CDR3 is TGTGCCAGCAGCTTAGGGATAGGGACAGGGATGTTCGACGAGCAGTCCTTC. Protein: CASSLGIGTGMFDEQSF.

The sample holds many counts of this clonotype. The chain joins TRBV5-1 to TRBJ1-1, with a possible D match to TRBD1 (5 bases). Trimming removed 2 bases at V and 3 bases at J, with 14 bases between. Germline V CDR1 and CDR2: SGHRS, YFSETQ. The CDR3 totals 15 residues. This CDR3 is CASSLSGLQDTEAFF. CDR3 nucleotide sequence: TGCGCCAGCAGCTTATCGGGACTCCAGGACACTGAAGCTTTCTTT. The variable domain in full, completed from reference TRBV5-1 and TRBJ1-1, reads KAGVTQTPRYLIKTRGQQVTLSCSPISGHRSVSWYQQTPGQGLQFLFEYFSETQRNKGNFPGRFSGRQFSNSRSEMNVSTLELGDSALYLCASSLSGLQDTEAFFGQGTRLTVV.

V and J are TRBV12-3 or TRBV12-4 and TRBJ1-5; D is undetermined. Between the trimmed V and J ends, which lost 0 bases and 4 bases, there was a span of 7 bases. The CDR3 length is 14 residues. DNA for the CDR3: TGTGCCAGCAGTTTAGCCAGGTCAAATCAGCCCCAGCATTTT. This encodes CASSLARSNQPQHF.

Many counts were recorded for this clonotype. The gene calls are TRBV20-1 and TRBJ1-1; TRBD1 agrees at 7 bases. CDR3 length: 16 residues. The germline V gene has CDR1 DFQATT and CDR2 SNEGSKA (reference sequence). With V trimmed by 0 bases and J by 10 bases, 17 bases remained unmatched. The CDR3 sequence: CSARDLDLGTARGAFF. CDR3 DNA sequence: TGCAGTGCTAGAGATCTTGACCTCGGGACAGCACGCGGAGCTTTCTTT.

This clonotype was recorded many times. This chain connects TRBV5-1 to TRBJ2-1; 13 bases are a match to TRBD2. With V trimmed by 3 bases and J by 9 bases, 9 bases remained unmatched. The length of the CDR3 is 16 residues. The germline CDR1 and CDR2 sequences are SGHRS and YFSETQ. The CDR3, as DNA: TGCGCCAGCAGCTCACCGGGACTAGCGGGGTCGCGTGAGCAGTTCTTC. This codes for CASSSPGLAGSREQFF. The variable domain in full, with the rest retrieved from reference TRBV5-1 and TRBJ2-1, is KAGVTQTPRYLIKTRGQQVTLSCSPISGHRSVSWYQQTPGQGLQFLFEYFSETQRNKGNFPGRFSGRQFSNSRSEMNVSTLELGDSALYLCASSSPGLAGSREQFFGPGTRLTVL.

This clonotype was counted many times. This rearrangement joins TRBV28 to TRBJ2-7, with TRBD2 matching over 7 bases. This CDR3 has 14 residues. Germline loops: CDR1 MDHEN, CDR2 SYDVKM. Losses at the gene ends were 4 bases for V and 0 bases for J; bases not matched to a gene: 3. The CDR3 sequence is CASSSTSDSYEQYF. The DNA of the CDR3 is TGTGCCAGCAGTTCCACTAGCGACTCCTACGAGCAGTACTTC.

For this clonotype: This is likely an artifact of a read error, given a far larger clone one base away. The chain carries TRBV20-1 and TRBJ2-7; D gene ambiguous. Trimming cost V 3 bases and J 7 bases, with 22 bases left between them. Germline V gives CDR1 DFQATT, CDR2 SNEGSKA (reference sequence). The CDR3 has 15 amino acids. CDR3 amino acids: CSARPVGLSYNEQYF. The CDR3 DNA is TGCAGTGCTAGGCCGGTTGGCCTATCCTACAATGAGCAGTACTTC.

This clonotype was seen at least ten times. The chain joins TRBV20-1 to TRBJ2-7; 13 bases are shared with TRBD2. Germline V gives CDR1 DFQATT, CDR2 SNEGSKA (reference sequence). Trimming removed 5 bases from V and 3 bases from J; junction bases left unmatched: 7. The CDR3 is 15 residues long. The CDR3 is CSAFSGTSGIYEQYF. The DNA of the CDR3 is TGCAGTGCTTTCTCCGGGACTAGCGGGATCTACGAGCAGTACTTC.

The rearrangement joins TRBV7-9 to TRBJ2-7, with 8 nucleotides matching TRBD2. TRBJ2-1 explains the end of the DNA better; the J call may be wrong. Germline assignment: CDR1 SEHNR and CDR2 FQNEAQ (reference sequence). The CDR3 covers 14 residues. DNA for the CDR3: TGTGCCAGCAGCTCTACTAGCGGCCCATACGAGCAGTTCTTC. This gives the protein CASSSTSGPYEQFF.

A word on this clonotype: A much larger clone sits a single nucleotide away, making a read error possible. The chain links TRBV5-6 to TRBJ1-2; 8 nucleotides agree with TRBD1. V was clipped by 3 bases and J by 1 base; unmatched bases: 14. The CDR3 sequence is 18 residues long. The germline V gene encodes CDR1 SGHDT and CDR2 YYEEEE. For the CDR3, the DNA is TGTGCCAGCAGCTCACTCATGACAGGGGATACGATTAACTATGGCTACACCTTC. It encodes CASSSLMTGDTINYGYTF.

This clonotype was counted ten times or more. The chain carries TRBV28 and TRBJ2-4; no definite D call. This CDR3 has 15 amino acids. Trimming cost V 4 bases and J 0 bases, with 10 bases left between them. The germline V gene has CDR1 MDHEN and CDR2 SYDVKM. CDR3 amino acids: CASSSLAGAKNIQYF. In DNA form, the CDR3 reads TGTGCCAGCAGTTCCCTGGCCGGAGCCAAAAACATTCAGTACTTC.

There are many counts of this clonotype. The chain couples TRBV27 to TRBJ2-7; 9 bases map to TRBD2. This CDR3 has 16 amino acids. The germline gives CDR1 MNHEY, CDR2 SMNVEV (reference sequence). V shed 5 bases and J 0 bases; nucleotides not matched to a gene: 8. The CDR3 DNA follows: TGTGCCAGCAGTCCTTCTAGCGGGGCCTTCTCCTACGAGCAGTACTTC. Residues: CASSPSSGAFSYEQYF.

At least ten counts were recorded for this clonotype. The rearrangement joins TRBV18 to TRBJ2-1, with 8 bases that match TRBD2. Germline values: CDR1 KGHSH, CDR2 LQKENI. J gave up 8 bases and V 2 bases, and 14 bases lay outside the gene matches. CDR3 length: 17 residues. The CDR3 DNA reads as TGTGCCAGCTCACCAATCAAAGCGGGAGTGGATTTGGATGAGCAGTTCTTC. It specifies CASSPIKAGVDLDEQFF.

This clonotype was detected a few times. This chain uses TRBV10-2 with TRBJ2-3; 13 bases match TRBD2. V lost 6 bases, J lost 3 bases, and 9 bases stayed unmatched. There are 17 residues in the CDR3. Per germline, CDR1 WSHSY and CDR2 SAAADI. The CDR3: CASSNILAGGSTDTQYF. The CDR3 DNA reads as TGCGCCAGCAGCAATATACTAGCGGGAGGGAGTACAGATACGCAGTATTTT.

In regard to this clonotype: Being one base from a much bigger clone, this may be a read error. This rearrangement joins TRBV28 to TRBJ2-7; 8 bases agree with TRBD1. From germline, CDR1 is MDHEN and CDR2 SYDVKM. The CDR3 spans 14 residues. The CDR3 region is CASSARTGRYERYF. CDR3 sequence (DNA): TGTGCCAGCAGCGCCCGGACAGGGCGGTACGAGCGGTACTTC. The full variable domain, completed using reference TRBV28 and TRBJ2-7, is DVKVTQSSRYLVKRTGEKVFLECVQDMDHENMFWYRQDPGLGLRLIYFSYDVKMKEKGDIPEGYSVSREKKERFSLILESASTNQTSMYLCASSARTGRYERYFGPGTRLTVT.

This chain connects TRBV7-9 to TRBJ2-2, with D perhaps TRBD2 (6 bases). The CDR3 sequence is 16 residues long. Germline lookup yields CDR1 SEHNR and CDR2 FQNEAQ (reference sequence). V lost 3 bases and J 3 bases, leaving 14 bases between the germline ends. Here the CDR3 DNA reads TGTGCCAGCAGCTTCCGGACTGGGAGGTACACCGGGGAGCTGTTTTTT. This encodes CASSFRTGRYTGELFF.

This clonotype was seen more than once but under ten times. CDR3 sequence: CASVSGYEQYF. CDR3 bases: TGTGCCAGCGTATCCGGCTACGAGCAGTACTTC. V gene TRBV25-1 combines with J gene TRBJ2-7; no firm D call. V lost 8 bases and J lost 3, with 8 bases in between. From germline, CDR1 is MGHDK and CDR2 SYGVNS. The length of the CDR3 is 11 residues.